This entry is about one T cell receptor beta chain. What it binds is unknown. Germline loops: CDR1 MNHEY, CDR2 SMNVEV (reference sequence). Trimming pared 5 bases from V and 4 bases from J, leaving 11 bases between. CDR3 size: 14 residues. This sample was included in a study of cytomegalovirus exposure and HLA in healthy donors. Study conclusions and caveats: Within an earlier analysis, most TCR beta V segments proved productive either about 87% or about 30% of the time. In a later analysis, the majority of CMV-associated beta chains seemingly showed HLA restriction. CMV antigen specificity of three CMV-associated chains was confirmed in vitro.

Use of 60 Vbeta and 13 Jbeta primers characterized the PCR. Using immunoSEQ multiplex PCR, the repertoire was profiled, and TCRdb retains in-frame clones only, with some absent. The sample has some 150,000 clones, roughly 85% seen once. Sequencing was performed on PBMCs. The chain links TRBV27 to TRBJ1-4; tentatively, D is TRBD1 (6 bases). The source of this sequence is a woman in her 50s in good health and CMV-seronegative. The CDR3, as DNA: TGTGCCAGCAGTCCCGGACAGTTTAATGAAAAACTGTTTTTT. Its protein is CASSPGQFNEKLFF.